These 15 T cell receptor beta chains came from one sample sequenced in a study of T cell repertoires in cytomegalovirus infection. One entry per CDR3 protein, called by TCRdb with MiXCR from the reads. In the table there are about 300,000 distinct CDR3 sequences, about 25% of which are singletons. The sequencing sample was made of PBMCs. Source of these receptors: a human donor in good health (CMV status not recorded). Some clones in this sample may be carry-over from other donors' samples.

The chain links TRBV29-1 to TRBJ2-5; the match to TRBD1 covers 8 bases. The CDR3 loop spans 13 amino acids. Germline CDR1 reads SQVTM; CDR2 reads ANQGSEA. V gave up 4 bases and J gave up 1 base; unmatched junction bases: 2. The CDR3 here is CSVARGLQETQYF. In DNA, the CDR3 is TGCAGCGTTGCCAGGGGGCTCCAAGAGACCCAGTACTTC.

This clonotype was seen a handful of times. The chain has TRBV29-1 and TRBJ1-1; unclear D gene. V dropped 5 bases and J dropped 3 bases, with 10 bases sitting between them. There are 12 residues in the CDR3. CDR1 SQVTM and CDR2 ANQGSEA come from the germline V gene. CDR3 coding DNA: TGCAGCGTTTCCGTTGCTTACACTGAAGCTTTCTTT. Its translation: CSVSVAYTEAFF.

The chain joins TRBV7-2 to TRBJ2-5, with D tentatively TRBD2 (6 bases). Germline assignment: CDR1 SGHTA and CDR2 FQGNSA. V was clipped by 6 bases and J by 5 bases, with 19 bases between them. The length of the CDR3 is 15 residues. The CDR3 sequence: CASRGGLAPQETQYF. DNA of the CDR3: TGTGCCAGCAGGGGAGGTCTAGCACCTCAGGAGACCCAGTACTTC.

This clonotype has a count of ten or more. The chain carries TRBV7-2 and TRBJ2-1; 7 bases are a match to TRBD2. The germline V gene encodes CDR1 SGHTA and CDR2 FQGNSA. With 3 bases clipped from V and 2 bases from J, the junction kept 7 bases outside the gene matches. The CDR3 spans 16 residues. The CDR3 coding sequence is TGTGCCAGCAGCTTGGCCCCCGGGACTACCTACAATGAGCAGTTCTTC. Its translation is CASSLAPGTTYNEQFF.

This clonotype was counted ten times or more. The V call is TRBV7-2, the J call TRBJ2-7; D is perhaps TRBD1 (6 bases). The length of the CDR3 is 13 residues. In germline, CDR1 is SGHTA, CDR2 FQGNSA. V lost 5 bases to trimming and J lost 6 bases, with 14 bases between them. The CDR3 DNA reads as TGTGCCAGCAGCCCCCGACAGGCCGGCGAGCAGTACTTC. This codes for CASSPRQAGEQYF.

This clonotype was seen a few times. The chain couples TRBV12-3 or TRBV12-4 to TRBJ2-4; no firm D call. Trimming stripped 6 bases from V and 8 bases from J, with 11 bases between. The CDR3 is 12 amino acids. Written as DNA, the CDR3 is TGTGCCAGCAGCGAGGCCCCCCACATTCAGTACTTC. As protein: CASSEAPHIQYF.

Ten or more counts support this clonotype. The chain is built from TRBV7-2 and TRBJ1-1, with D uncertain. This CDR3 comprises 12 residues. Trimming stripped 5 bases from V and 4 bases from J, with 8 bases between. CDR1 and CDR2 (germline): SGHTA, FQGNSA. The CDR3 protein is CASSPYSTEAFF. The CDR3 DNA follows: TGTGCCAGCAGCCCCTACTCCACTGAAGCTTTCTTT.

J is TRBJ2-2 and V is TRBV4-3, with 7 bases lining up with TRBD2. Trimming cost V 0 bases and J 4 bases; bases outside gene matches: 5. Looked up from germline, CDR1 is LGHNA and CDR2 is YSLEER. This CDR3 region has 16 residues. CDR3 coding DNA: TGCGCCAGCAGCCAAGATGGGAGGGAAGTCACCGGGGAGCTGTTTTTT. Encoded protein: CASSQDGREVTGELFF.

V gene TRBV7-2 combines with J gene TRBJ1-2; 12 bases match TRBD1. Per germline, CDR1 SGHTA and CDR2 FQGNSA. CDR3 length equals 16 residues. J was trimmed by 4 bases and V by 2 bases; bases with no gene match: 5. The CDR3 spells CASSLSVGQGAYGYTF. The CDR3 nucleotides read TGTGCCAGCAGCTTATCCGTGGGACAGGGGGCCTATGGCTACACCTTC. The full variable domain, its missing parts supplied by reference TRBV7-2 and TRBJ1-2, is GAGVSQSPSNKVTEKGKDVELRCDPISGHTALYWYRQSLGQGLEFLIYFQGNSAPDKSGLPSDRFSAERTGGSVSTLTIQRTQQEDSAVYLCASSLSVGQGAYGYTFGSGTRLTVV.

This clonotype has only a few counts. The rearrangement links TRBV5-4 to TRBJ1-5; D uncertain. V was clipped by 4 bases and J by 4 bases, with 15 bases between them. Looked up from germline, CDR1 is SGHNT and CDR2 is YYREEE (reference sequence). The CDR3 extends over 15 amino acids. CDR3 DNA sequence: TGTGCCAGCAGCCCGATTGTGGGCAGAAATCAGCCCCAGCATTTT. Protein product: CASSPIVGRNQPQHF.

This clonotype has only a few counts. This chain connects TRBV7-2 to TRBJ2-7, with D perhaps matching TRBD1 or TRBD2 (6 bases each). The germline gives CDR1 SGHTA, CDR2 FQGNSA. Trimming stripped 3 bases from V and 4 bases from J, with 13 bases between. The CDR3 spans 14 residues. The CDR3 reads CASSFQRGAYEQYF. DNA for the CDR3: TGTGCCAGCAGCTTTCAAAGGGGGGCGTACGAGCAGTACTTC.

This clonotype appeared a few times. The gene calls are TRBV7-9 and TRBJ2-4; 11 bases agree with TRBD1. J gave up 7 bases and V 5 bases, and 7 bases lay outside the gene matches. This CDR3 comprises 15 residues. Germline V lookup: CDR1 SEHNR, CDR2 FQNEAQ (reference sequence). The CDR3 loop reads CASSPRTGGMNIQYF. The CDR3 DNA reads TGTGCCAGCAGCCCCCGGACAGGGGGCATGAACATTCAGTACTTC.

The V and J genes are TRBV30 and TRBJ1-6; a weak D match, TRBD1 (6 bases). The CDR3 spans 15 residues. With 5 bases removed from V and 4 bases from J, the gap between germline ends came to 15 bases. Germline V CDR1 and CDR2: GTSNPN, SVGIG (reference sequence). CDR3 DNA sequence: TGTGCCTGGGAAACCTCCGGACAGTATAATTCACCCCTCCACTTT. Translating it yields CAWETSGQYNSPLHF.

This clonotype occurred a few times. V and J are TRBV7-9 and TRBJ1-1; D uncertain. Trimming took off 3 bases at V and 3 bases at J, with 8 bases between the two ends. The CDR3 length is 13 residues. Germline V lookup: CDR1 SEHNR, CDR2 FQNEAQ (reference sequence). CDR3 DNA: TGTGCCAGCAGCTTCTCCTCGGACACTGAAGCTTTCTTT. Translation: CASSFSSDTEAFF. Based on the CDR3 plus reference TRBV7-9 and TRBJ1-1, the full variable domain is DTGVSQNPRHKITKRGQNVTFRCDPISEHNRLYWYRQTLGQGPEFLTYFQNEAQLEKSRLLSDRFSAERPKGSFSTLEIQRTEQGDSAMYLCASSFSSDTEAFFGQGTRLTVV.

Many counts were recorded for this clonotype. The chain links TRBV7-2 to TRBJ2-3; D is ambiguous. This CDR3 is 14 amino acids long. Germline CDR1 is SGHTA and CDR2 is FQGNSA. V was cut by 1 base and J by 3 bases, with 8 bases left in between. The CDR3 protein is CASSLEGLTDTQYF. For the CDR3, the DNA is TGTGCCAGCAGCTTAGAAGGATTGACAGATACGCAGTATTTT.